The next 18 T cell receptor beta chains were all read from a single sample in a study of graft-versus-host responses after intestinal transplantation. Generated by immunoSEQ multiplex PCR, the TCRdb table keeps only in-frame clones and is missing some. The sample has about 47,000 clones, 85% to 95% seen once. What these receptors recognize is not known. Sequencing used unstimulated CD8+ T cells sorted from spleen or lymph node cells, obtained before transplant. The receptors here all came from a human donor who was the organ donor for an intestinal transplant.

This clone was seen once. The rearrangement links TRBV9 to TRBJ1-2; a possible D gene is TRBD1 (5 bases). V lost 4 bases to trimming and J lost 8 bases, with 18 bases between them. CDR3 length: 14 residues. CDR1 is SGDLS and CDR2 is YYNGEE in the germline V gene. CDR3 region: CASSQTAGDLGYTF. The CDR3 DNA follows: TGTGCCAGCAGCCAAACGGCGGGGGATCTAGGCTACACCTTC.

The chain uses TRBV27 and TRBJ2-3, with 7 positions matching TRBD1. CDR1 is MNHEY, CDR2 SMNVEV, per germline (reference sequence). The trim removed 8 bases at V and 5 bases at J, leaving 10 bases unmatched. The CDR3 loop spans 14 amino acids. CDR3 residues: CASLKGGYGDTQYF. As DNA, the CDR3 is TGTGCCAGCCTGAAAGGGGGCTACGGAGATACGCAGTATTTT.

The V and J genes are TRBV4-1 and TRBJ2-3, with D perhaps assigned TRBD1 or TRBD2 (6 bases each). The V gene lost 0 bases and the J gene lost 1 base, with 26 bases spanning the gap. Per the germline V gene, CDR1 is MGHRA and CDR2 is YSYEKL. The CDR3 runs 21 residues. The CDR3 loop is CASSQEFLLAGGSSGTDTQYF. CDR3 DNA: TGCGCCAGCAGCCAAGAATTTTTGCTAGCCGGGGGCTCCTCAGGCACAGATACGCAGTATTTT.

The chain employs TRBV29-1 and TRBJ1-1, with 7 positions matching TRBD1. The CDR3 is 14 amino acids. Trimming cost V 6 bases and J 6 bases; bases outside gene matches: 13. Germline CDR1 is SQVTM and CDR2 is ANQGSEA. The CDR3 here is CSVTHERGRAEAFF. Written as DNA, the CDR3 is TGCAGCGTGACCCATGAGAGGGGGCGGGCTGAAGCTTTCTTT.

This chain links TRBV12-5 with TRBJ1-5; D is unclear. Germline V gene data show CDR1 as LGHNT and CDR2 as FRNRAP. The CDR3 covers 16 residues. V lost 3 bases, J lost 3 bases, and 15 bases lay in between. CDR3 coding DNA: TGTGCTAGTGGTTTAGGTGAAATGGCAGTCAATCAGCCCCAGCATTTT. Its translation: CASGLGEMAVNQPQHF.

This chain uses TRBV15 with TRBJ2-3; D is perhaps TRBD2 (6 bases). The CDR3 is 16 residues long. V was trimmed by 4 bases and J by 2 bases, leaving 16 bases between them. Per germline, CDR1 LNHNV and CDR2 YYDKDF (reference sequence). CDR3 in amino acids: CATSTPTRDFTDTQYF. DNA of the CDR3: TGTGCCACCAGCACGCCGACGAGGGACTTCACAGATACGCAGTATTTT. Complete variable domain (other parts from reference TRBV15 and TRBJ2-3): DAMVIQNPRYQVTQFGKPVTLSCSQTLNHNVMYWYQQKSSQAPKLLFHYYDKDFNNEADTPDNFQSRRPNTSFCFLDIRSPGLGDTAMYLCATSTPTRDFTDTQYFGPGTRLTVL.

In this sample, this clone turned up once. The junction differs from germline at one of its ends, possibly a read error. The chain carries TRBV28 and TRBJ2-7; 8 bases line up with TRBD1. The CDR3 consists of 14 residues. Germline CDR1 and CDR2: MDHEN and SYDVKM. This CDR3 is CASSFQGAGYGQYF. In nucleotides, the CDR3 is TGTGCCAGCAGTTTCCAGGGGGCGGGTTACGGGCAGTACTTC.

In this sample, this clone turned up once. V usage is TRBV7-9 and J usage is TRBJ2-5; TRBD1 agrees at 11 bases. The J call is doubtful: the DNA matches TRBJ2-7 better. The CDR3 length is 14 residues. Germline V CDR1 and CDR2: SEHNR, FQNEAQ (reference sequence). CDR3 loop: CASSPGQGADEQYF. The CDR3 nucleotides read TGTGCCAGCAGCCCAGGACAGGGGGCAGACGAGCAGTACTTC.

The chain combines TRBV4-1 with TRBJ2-1, with D possibly being TRBD2 (6 bases). CDR1 and CDR2 (germline): MGHRA, YSYEKL. Trimming shortened V by 4 bases and J by 6 bases, and 13 bases separated the two germline ends. The CDR3 runs 14 residues. The CDR3 region is CASSPPGGVNEQFF. CDR3 DNA sequence: TGCGCCAGCAGCCCCCCCGGAGGGGTCAATGAGCAGTTCTTC.

The chain couples TRBV29-1 to TRBJ1-1; the D gene is possibly TRBD1 (5 bases). V lost 4 bases, J lost 2 bases, and 23 bases lay in between. The CDR3 has 17 amino acids. Germline CDR1 reads SQVTM; CDR2 reads ANQGSEA. The CDR3 loop is CSVATGPIPLRNTEAFF. The DNA for the CDR3 is TGCAGCGTTGCAACAGGCCCCATCCCCCTCCGAAACACTGAAGCTTTCTTT.

This clone was recorded once. The rearrangement links TRBV28 to TRBJ2-1; no firm D call. The CDR3 totals 11 residues. V gave up 1 base and J gave up 9 bases, with 4 bases separating them. Germline assignment: CDR1 MDHEN and CDR2 SYDVKM. The CDR3 region is CASSLLGEQFF. The CDR3 nucleotides are TGTGCCAGCAGTTTATTGGGTGAGCAGTTCTTC.

The V call is TRBV27, the J call TRBJ2-7, with D possibly TRBD1 on 5 matching bases. Trimming left V 4 bases short and J 0 bases short, with 10 bases between. CDR1 and CDR2 from the germline V gene are MNHEY and SMNVEV (reference sequence). The CDR3 totals 14 residues. This CDR3 reads CASSSLGPSYEQYF. The CDR3 DNA reads TGTGCCAGCAGTTCCCTGGGGCCCTCCTACGAGCAGTACTTC.

This clone was recorded only once. This chain joins TRBV28 and TRBJ1-1, with D perhaps matching TRBD1 (6 bases). This CDR3 has 16 residues. Germline CDR1 is MDHEN and CDR2 is SYDVKM. V shed 0 bases and J shed 0 bases, with 11 bases lying between them. Here the CDR3 DNA reads TGTGCCAGCAGTTTATGGGGGGCAGCATTGAACACTGAAGCTTTCTTT. Amino acid sequence: CASSLWGAALNTEAFF.

This clone was found once. The chain is built from TRBV28 and TRBJ1-4; 7 nucleotides align to TRBD1. V was clipped by 10 bases and J by 2 bases; unmatched bases: 10. Germline-derived CDR1 and CDR2 are MDHEN and SYDVKM. The CDR3 is made up of 15 amino acids. The CDR3 sequence is CATGQGVGTNEKLFF. The CDR3 DNA reads TGTGCCACCGGTCAGGGGGTGGGCACTAATGAAAAACTGTTTTTT.

The chain couples TRBV4-1 to TRBJ1-2; 8 bases match TRBD1. This CDR3 region has 17 residues. CDR1 is MGHRA, CDR2 YSYEKL, per germline. The V gene end was trimmed by 1 base and the J gene end by 2 bases; junction bases not matched to a gene: 9. CDR3 in amino acids: CASSQGGAGGANYGYTF. The DNA of the CDR3 is TGCGCCAGCAGCCAAGGGGGGGCAGGGGGCGCCAACTATGGCTACACCTTC.

This chain uses TRBV4-3 with TRBJ1-2; TRBD1 matches 7 bases. V lost 0 bases, J lost 6 bases, and 13 bases stayed unmatched. The CDR3 has 17 amino acids. Germline loops: CDR1 LGHNA, CDR2 YSLEER. CDR3 DNA sequence: TGCGCCAGCAGCCAAGATGCCCCCGCAGGGGGAGGAAATGGCTACACCTTC. Its translation is CASSQDAPAGGGNGYTF.

The rearrangement joins TRBV5-8 to TRBJ2-5; D is uncertain. The CDR3 is 14 amino acids. V was cut by 4 bases and J by 9 bases, with 19 bases left in between. Germline V gene lookup returns CDR1 SGHTS and CDR2 YDEGEE. CDR3 sequence reads: CASSSLTYSRAQYF. Here the CDR3 DNA reads TGTGCCAGCAGCAGCCTAACCTATTCAAGGGCCCAGTACTTC.

The V gene is TRBV6-5, the J gene TRBJ1-2, with TRBD1 identical over 7 bases. The J segment lost 4 bases and the V segment lost 8 bases, leaving 4 bases of the junction unmatched. Germline assignment: CDR1 MNHEY and CDR2 SVGAGI. The CDR3 sequence is 12 residues long. This CDR3 reads CASAGQSYGYTF. The CDR3 bases are TGTGCCAGCGCGGGACAGAGCTATGGCTACACCTTC.